The 11 T cell receptor beta chains listed next were all sequenced from one sample in a study of T cell repertoires in cytomegalovirus infection. MiXCR, run by TCRdb on the reads, gives a single entry per CDR3 protein. This sample has about 300,000 distinct CDR3 sequences, with 8% to 10% found just once. Sequenced: PBMCs. The receptors originated from a human donor in good health (CMV status not recorded). Some clones in this sample may be carry-over from other donors' samples.

Ten or more counts support this clonotype. The genes are TRBV20-1 and TRBJ2-7; 11 bases fit TRBD2. Germline CDR1 DFQATT, CDR2 SNEGSKA (reference sequence). V gave up 3 bases and J gave up 7 bases; unmatched junction bases: 5. This CDR3 has 13 residues. CDR3 in DNA: TGCAGTGCTAGGCCGGGACTAGCGGAAGAGCAGTACGTC. This sequence encodes CSARPGLAEEQYV.

At least ten counts were recorded for this clonotype. V and J are TRBV12-3 or TRBV12-4 and TRBJ1-1; TRBD1 aligns across 7 bases. The CDR3 is 13 amino acids. V was pared by 11 bases and J by 1 base, with 7 bases of the junction left unmatched. CDR3 DNA: TGTGCCGCAGGGGGGCGCAGGAACACTGAAGCTTTCTTT. Translating gives CAAGGRRNTEAFF.

This clonotype was found many times. The V call is TRBV7-2, the J call TRBJ2-3, with TRBD2 matching 14 bases. Unmatched junction bases numbered 6, after V lost 2 bases and J lost 2 bases. CDR1 is SGHTA and CDR2 is FQGNSA in the germline V gene. There are 18 residues in the CDR3. The chain's CDR3 is CASSLLGLAGVSTDTQYF. The CDR3 region has the DNA TGTGCCAGCAGCTTATTGGGACTAGCGGGGGTTTCCACAGATACGCAGTATTTT.

This rearrangement joins TRBV4-1 to TRBJ1-1, with a possible D match to TRBD1 (5 bases). V was cut by 0 bases and J by 3 bases, with 20 bases left in between. Germline values: CDR1 MGHRA, CDR2 YSYEKL. The CDR3 runs 18 residues. The CDR3 nucleotides read TGCGCCAGCAGCCAAGATTCAGGGATCTCCAGGACCCACACTGAAGCTTTCTTT. Translation gives CASSQDSGISRTHTEAFF.

This clonotype has at least ten counts. The chain employs TRBV28 and TRBJ2-7; D possibly matches TRBD1 or TRBD2 (5 bases each). The CDR3 runs 12 residues. V lost 6 bases, J lost 5 bases, and 11 bases lay in between. Germline V gene lookup returns CDR1 MDHEN and CDR2 SYDVKM. As DNA, the CDR3 is TGTGCCAGCAGCCGGGACCCCCACGAGCAGTACGTC. Amino acids: CASSRDPHEQYV.

This clonotype was counted a few times. This chain joins TRBV20-1 and TRBJ1-5; a weak D match, TRBD1 (5 bases). The germline V gene encodes CDR1 DFQATT and CDR2 SNEGSKA (reference sequence). The CDR3 is 17 amino acids. Trimming left V 0 bases short and J 1 base short, with 16 bases between. CDR3 protein: CSARDLWGGKSNQPQHF. CDR3 sequence (DNA): TGCAGTGCTAGAGATTTGTGGGGGGGAAAAAGCAATCAGCCCCAGCATTTT.

This clonotype appeared many times. The CDR3 loop reads CSERRGKGETQYF. CDR3 sequence (DNA): TGCAGCGAGCGGAGGGGGAAGGGGGAGACCCAGTACTTC. The chain links TRBV29-1 to TRBJ2-5; D may correspond to TRBD1 or TRBD2 (6 bases each). The V gene lost 7 bases and the J gene lost 5 bases, with 17 bases spanning the gap. The CDR3 has 13 amino acids. Germline CDR1 reads SQVTM; CDR2 reads ANQGSEA.

The chain carries TRBV10-3 and TRBJ2-6, with a possible D match to TRBD1 (5 bases). Germline V gene sequence: CDR1 ENHRY, CDR2 SYGVKD. Trimming shortened V by 4 bases and J by 0 bases, and 7 bases separated the two germline ends. CDR3 length: 15 residues. DNA of the CDR3: TGTGCCATCAGTGTTAGGGGCTCTGGGGCCAACGTCCTGACTTTC. It translates to CAISVRGSGANVLTF.

This clonotype was counted many times. V is TRBV6-5 and J is TRBJ1-2; 7 nucleotides agree with TRBD1. The germline CDR1 and CDR2 sequences are MNHEY and SVGAGI. The V gene end was trimmed by 0 bases and the J gene end by 0 bases; junction bases not matched to a gene: 4. The CDR3 runs to 16 residues. For the CDR3, the DNA is TGTGCCAGCAGTTACTCTTTGGGACAGACTAACTATGGCTACACCTTC. Protein sequence: CASSYSLGQTNYGYTF.

This clonotype was recorded at least ten times. This chain connects TRBV11-3 to TRBJ2-3, with 8 bases aligning to TRBD2. V lost 0 bases, J lost 1 base, and 3 bases stayed unmatched. The CDR3 is made up of 16 amino acids. Per germline, CDR1 SGHNT and CDR2 YENEEA. The CDR3 loop is CASSLEGGGRTDTQYF. In nucleotides, the CDR3 is TGTGCCAGCAGCTTAGAGGGCGGGGGGCGCACAGATACGCAGTATTTT.

This clonotype has at least ten counts. The rearrangement uses TRBV20-1 and TRBJ1-1; no clear D. V lost 2 bases and J 2 bases, leaving 15 bases between the germline ends. The CDR3 has 15 amino acids. Per the germline V gene, CDR1 is DFQATT and CDR2 is SNEGSKA (reference sequence). Here the CDR3 DNA reads TGCAGTGCTAGAACCCGGACCCACTTCAACACTGAAGCTTTCTTT. It encodes CSARTRTHFNTEAFF.